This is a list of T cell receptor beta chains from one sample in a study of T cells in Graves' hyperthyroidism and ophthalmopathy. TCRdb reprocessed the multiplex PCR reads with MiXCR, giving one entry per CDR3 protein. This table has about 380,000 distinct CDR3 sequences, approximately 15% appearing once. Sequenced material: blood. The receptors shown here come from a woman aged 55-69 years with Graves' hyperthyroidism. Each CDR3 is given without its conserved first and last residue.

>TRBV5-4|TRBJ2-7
ASSADQLAGNEQY
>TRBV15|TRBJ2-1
ATSRDQPAGNDNEQF
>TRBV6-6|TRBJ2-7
ASSYLAVEEQY
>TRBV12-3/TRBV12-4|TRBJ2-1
ASSPTWDSSYNEQF
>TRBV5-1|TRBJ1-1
ASSPGQELTEAF
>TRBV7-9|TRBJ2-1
ASSPDPGREQF
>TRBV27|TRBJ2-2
ASTTTRDRGYTGELF
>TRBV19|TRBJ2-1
ASSIVARTSYNEQF
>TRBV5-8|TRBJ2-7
ASSRGTSGGHSYEQY
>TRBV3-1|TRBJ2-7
ASSHGVSIYEQY
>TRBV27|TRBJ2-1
ASSLSWDNEQF
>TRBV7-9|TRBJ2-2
ASSRSRDRVRTGELF
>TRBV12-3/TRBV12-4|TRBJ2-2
ASRGLAGNTGELF
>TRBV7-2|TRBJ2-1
ANSLGWGGSNEQF
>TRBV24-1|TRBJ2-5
ATSDNRRDTFY
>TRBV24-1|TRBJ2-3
ATSDVLAGGQTDTQY
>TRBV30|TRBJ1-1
AWRVTLNTEAF
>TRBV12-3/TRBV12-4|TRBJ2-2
ASTRSGADTTGELF
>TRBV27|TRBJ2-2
ASTDRYTGELF
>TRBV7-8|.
ASSLDGTSGTIQF
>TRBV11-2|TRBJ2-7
ANSAGQLYEQY
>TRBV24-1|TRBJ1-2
ATHQQGYGYT
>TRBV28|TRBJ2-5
ASSFTGTYQETQY
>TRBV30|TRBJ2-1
AWSISGREQF
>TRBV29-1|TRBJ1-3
SVADSSGNTIY
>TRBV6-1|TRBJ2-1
ASSESGRSNEQF
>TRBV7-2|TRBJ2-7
ASSSGDTTYEQY
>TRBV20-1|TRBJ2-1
SARDLAGGLPEQF
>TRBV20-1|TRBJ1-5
SAYRQGVRNQPQH